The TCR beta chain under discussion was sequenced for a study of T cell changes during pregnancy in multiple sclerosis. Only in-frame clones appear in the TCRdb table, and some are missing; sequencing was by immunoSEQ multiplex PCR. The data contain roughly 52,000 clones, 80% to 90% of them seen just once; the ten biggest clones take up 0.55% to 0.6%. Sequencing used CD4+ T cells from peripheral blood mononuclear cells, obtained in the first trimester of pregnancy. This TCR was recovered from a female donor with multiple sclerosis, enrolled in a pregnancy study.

This chain's CDR3 is CASSPRQGGGETQYF. In nucleotides, the CDR3 is TGCGCCAGCAGCCCCCGACAGGGTGGTGGGGAGACCCAGTACTTC. V gene TRBV5-1 combines with J gene TRBJ2-5; 7 bases agree with TRBD1. J was trimmed by 5 bases and V by 4 bases; bases with no gene match: 11. The CDR3 covers 15 residues. CDR1 and CDR2 from the germline V gene are SGHRS and YFSETQ.